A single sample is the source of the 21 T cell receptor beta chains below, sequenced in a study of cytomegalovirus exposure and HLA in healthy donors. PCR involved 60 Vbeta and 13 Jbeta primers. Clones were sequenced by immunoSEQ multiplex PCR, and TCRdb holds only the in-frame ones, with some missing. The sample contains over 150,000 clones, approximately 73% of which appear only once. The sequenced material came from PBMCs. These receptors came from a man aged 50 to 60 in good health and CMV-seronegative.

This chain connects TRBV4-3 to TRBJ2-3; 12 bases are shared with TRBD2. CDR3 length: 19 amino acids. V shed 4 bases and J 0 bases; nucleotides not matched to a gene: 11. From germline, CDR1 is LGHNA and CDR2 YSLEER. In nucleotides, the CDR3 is TGCGCCAGCAGCCGATCACTAGCGGGGGGCCAAACTAGCACAGATACGCAGTATTTT. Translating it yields CASSRSLAGGQTSTDTQYF.

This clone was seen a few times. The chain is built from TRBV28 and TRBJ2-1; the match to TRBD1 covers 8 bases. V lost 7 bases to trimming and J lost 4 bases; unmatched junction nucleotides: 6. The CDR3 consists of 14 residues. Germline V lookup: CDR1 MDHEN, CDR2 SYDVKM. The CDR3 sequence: CASTRDRLYNEQFF. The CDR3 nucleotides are TGTGCCAGCACCCGGGACAGGTTATACAATGAGCAGTTCTTC.

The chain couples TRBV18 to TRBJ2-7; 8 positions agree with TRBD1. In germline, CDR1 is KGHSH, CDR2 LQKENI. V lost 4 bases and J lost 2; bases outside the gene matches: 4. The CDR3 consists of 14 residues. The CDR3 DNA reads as TGTGCCAGCTCACGAGACAGGGGTACCTACGAGCAGTACTTC. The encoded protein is CASSRDRGTYEQYF.

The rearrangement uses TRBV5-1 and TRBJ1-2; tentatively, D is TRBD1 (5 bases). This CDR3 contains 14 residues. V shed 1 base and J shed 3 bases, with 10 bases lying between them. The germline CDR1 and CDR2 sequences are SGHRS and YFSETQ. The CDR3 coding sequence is TGCGCCAGCAGCTTGTCAGGGATCGACTATGGCTACACCTTC. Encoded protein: CASSLSGIDYGYTF.

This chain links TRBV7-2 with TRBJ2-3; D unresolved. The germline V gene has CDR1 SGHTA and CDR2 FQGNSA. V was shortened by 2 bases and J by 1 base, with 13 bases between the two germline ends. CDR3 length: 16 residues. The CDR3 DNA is TGTGCCAGCAGCTTACAGCGACCCTATGGCACAGATACGCAGTATTTT. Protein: CASSLQRPYGTDTQYF.

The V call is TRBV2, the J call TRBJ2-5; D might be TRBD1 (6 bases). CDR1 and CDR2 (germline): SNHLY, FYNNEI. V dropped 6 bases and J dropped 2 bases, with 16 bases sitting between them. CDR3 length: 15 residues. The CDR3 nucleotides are TGTGCCAGCAGCCGTCCGGGACACAAACAAGAGACCCAGTACTTC. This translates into CASSRPGHKQETQYF.

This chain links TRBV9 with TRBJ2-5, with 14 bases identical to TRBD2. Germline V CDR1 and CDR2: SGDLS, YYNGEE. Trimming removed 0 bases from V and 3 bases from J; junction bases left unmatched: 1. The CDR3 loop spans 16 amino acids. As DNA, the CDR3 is TGTGCCAGCAGCGTAGGGGGACTAGCGGGGGAAGAGACCCAGTACTTC. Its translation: CASSVGGLAGEETQYF.

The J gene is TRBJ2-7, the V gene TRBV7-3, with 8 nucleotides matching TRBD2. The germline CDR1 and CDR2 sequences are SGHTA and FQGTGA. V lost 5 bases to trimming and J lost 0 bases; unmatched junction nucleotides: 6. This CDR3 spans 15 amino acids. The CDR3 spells CASSKTSGRSYEQYF. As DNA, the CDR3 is TGTGCCAGCAGCAAAACTAGCGGTCGCTCCTACGAGCAGTACTTC. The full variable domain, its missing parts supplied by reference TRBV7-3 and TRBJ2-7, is GAGVSQTPSNKVTEKGKYVELRCDPISGHTALYWYRQSLGQGPEFLIYFQGTGAADDSGLPNDRFFAVRPEGSVSTLKIQRTERGDSAVYLCASSKTSGRSYEQYFGPGTRLTVT.

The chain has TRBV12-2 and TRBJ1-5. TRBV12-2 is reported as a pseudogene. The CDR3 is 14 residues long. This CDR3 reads CASRSVSPDQPQHF. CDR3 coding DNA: TGTGCAAGTCGCTCCGTTAGCCCCGATCAGCCCCAGCATTTT.

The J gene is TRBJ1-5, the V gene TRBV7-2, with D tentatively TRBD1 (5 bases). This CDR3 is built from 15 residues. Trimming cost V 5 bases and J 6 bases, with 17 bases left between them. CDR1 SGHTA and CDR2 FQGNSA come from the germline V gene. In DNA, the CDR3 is TGTGCCAGCAGCACCTCATGGGGGGTAAGTCAGCCCCAGCATTTT. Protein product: CASSTSWGVSQPQHF.

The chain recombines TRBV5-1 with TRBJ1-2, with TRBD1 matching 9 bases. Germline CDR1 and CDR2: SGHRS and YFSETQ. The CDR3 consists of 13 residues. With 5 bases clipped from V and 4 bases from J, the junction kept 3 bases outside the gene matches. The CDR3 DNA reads TGCGCCAGCAGGGGACAGGGTCTCTATGGCTACACCTTC. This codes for CASRGQGLYGYTF. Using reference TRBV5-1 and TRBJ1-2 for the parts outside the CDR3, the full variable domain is KAGVTQTPRYLIKTRGQQVTLSCSPISGHRSVSWYQQTPGQGLQFLFEYFSETQRNKGNFPGRFSGRQFSNSRSEMNVSTLELGDSALYLCASRGQGLYGYTFGSGTRLTVV.

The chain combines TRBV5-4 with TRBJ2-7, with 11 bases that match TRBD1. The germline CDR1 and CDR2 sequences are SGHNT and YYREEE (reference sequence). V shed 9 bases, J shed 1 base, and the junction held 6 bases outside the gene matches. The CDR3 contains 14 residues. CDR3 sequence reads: CATAGQGGSYEQYF. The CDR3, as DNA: TGTGCCACTGCGGGACAGGGGGGGTCCTACGAGCAGTACTTC.

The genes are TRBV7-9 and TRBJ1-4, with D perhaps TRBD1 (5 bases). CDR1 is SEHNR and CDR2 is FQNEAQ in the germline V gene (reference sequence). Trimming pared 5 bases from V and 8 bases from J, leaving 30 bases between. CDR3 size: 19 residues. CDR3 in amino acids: CASSPVAQGTQVKEEKLFF. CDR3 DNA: TGTGCCAGCAGCCCCGTCGCGCAGGGCACCCAAGTGAAGGAGGAAAAACTGTTTTTT.

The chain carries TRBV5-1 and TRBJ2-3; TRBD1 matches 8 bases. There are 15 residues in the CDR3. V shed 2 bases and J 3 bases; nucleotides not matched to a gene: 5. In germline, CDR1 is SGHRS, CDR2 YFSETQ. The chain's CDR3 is CASSFRGQRTDTQYF. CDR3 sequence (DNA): TGCGCCAGCAGCTTCAGGGGGCAGAGGACAGATACGCAGTATTTT. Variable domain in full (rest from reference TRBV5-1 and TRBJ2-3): KAGVTQTPRYLIKTRGQQVTLSCSPISGHRSVSWYQQTPGQGLQFLFEYFSETQRNKGNFPGRFSGRQFSNSRSEMNVSTLELGDSALYLCASSFRGQRTDTQYFGPGTRLTVL.

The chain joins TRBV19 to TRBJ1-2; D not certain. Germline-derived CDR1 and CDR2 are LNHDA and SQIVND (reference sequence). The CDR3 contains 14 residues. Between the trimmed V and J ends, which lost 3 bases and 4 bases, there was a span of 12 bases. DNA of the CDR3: TGTGCCAGTAGTATTGTAGCAGCACCCTATGGCTACACCTTC. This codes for CASSIVAAPYGYTF.

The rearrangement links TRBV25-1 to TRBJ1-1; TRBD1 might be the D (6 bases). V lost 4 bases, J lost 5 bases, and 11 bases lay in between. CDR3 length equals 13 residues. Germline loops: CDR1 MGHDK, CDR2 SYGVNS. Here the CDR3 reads CASSGGRGTEAFF. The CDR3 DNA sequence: TGTGCCAGCAGTGGGGGGCGGGGGACTGAAGCTTTCTTT.

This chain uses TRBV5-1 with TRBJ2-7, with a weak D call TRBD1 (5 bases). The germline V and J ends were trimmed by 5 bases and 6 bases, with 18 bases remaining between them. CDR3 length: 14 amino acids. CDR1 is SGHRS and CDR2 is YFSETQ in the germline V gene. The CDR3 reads CASRKTSSQGEQYF. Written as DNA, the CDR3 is TGCGCCAGCAGGAAGACTTCCTCCCAGGGCGAGCAGTACTTC.

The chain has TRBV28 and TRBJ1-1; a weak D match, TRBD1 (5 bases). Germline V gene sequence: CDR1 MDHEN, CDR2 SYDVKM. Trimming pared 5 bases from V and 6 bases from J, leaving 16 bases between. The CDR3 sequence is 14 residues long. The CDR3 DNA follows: TGTGCCAGCAGTCTCCCCGTCGGACAACCTGAAGCTTTCTTT. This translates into CASSLPVGQPEAFF.

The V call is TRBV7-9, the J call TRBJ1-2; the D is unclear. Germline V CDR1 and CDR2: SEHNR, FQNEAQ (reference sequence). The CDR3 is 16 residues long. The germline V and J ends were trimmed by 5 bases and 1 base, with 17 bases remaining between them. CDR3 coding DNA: TGTGCCAGCAGCCCTCAAGATGCGGATCTTAACTATGGCTACACCTTC. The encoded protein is CASSPQDADLNYGYTF.

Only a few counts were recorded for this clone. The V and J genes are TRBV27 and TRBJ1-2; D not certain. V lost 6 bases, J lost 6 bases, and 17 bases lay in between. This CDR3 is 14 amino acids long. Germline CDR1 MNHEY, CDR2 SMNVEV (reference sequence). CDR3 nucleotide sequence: TGTGCCAGCAGGAAGCCAGGACGGGAGAATGGCTACACCTTC. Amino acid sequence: CASRKPGRENGYTF.

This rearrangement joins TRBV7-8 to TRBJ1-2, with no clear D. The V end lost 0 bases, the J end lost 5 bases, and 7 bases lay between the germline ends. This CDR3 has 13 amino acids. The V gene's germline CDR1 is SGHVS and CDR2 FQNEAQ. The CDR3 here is CASSLAPGYGYTF. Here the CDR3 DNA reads TGTGCCAGCAGCTTAGCTCCGGGATATGGCTACACCTTC.